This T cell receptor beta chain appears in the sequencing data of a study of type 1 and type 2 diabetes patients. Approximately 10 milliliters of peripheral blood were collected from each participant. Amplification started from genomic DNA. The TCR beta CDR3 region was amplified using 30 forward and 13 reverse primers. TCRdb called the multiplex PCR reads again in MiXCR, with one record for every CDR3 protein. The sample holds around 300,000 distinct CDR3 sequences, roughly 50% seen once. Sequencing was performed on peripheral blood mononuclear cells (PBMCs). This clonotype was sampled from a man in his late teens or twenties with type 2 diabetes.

In DNA, the CDR3 is TGCAGTGCTAGAGGGACTAGCGGTAGCACAGATACGCAGTATTTT. Translating it yields CSARGTSGSTDTQYF. This chain uses TRBV20-1 with TRBJ2-3; 10 bases agree with TRBD2. The CDR3 extends over 15 amino acids. The V segment lost 1 base and the J segment 0 bases; nucleotides outside the gene matches: 1. CDR1 and CDR2 from the germline V gene are DFQATT and SNEGSKA (reference sequence).